Following are 22 T cell receptor beta chains from one sample sequenced in a study of PD-1 blockade in classical Hodgkin lymphoma. The repertoire was sequenced with immunoSEQ multiplex PCR; TCRdb's copy has only in-frame clones and lacks some. The sample consists of about 94,000 clones, 85% to 90% of them appearing once. Following autologous stem cell transplantation, relapse occurred in every patient, and exposure to brentuximab vedotin varied. The sample here was peripheral blood mononuclear cells (PBMCs), taken before the second cycle of nivolumab. These receptor sequences come from a human donor with classical Hodgkin lymphoma.

The chain employs TRBV5-1 and TRBJ1-1; 7 bases agree with TRBD1. There are 13 residues in the CDR3. V was clipped by 4 bases and J by 4 bases; unmatched bases: 4. CDR1 and CDR2 (germline): SGHRS, YFSETQ. The CDR3 nucleotides read TGCGCCAGCAGCCAGGGGGTTTTCACTGAAGCTTTCTTT. Its translation: CASSQGVFTEAFF.

In its sample, this clone was seen a few times. The chain has TRBV2 and TRBJ1-5, with a weak D call TRBD1 (6 bases). The CDR3 extends over 13 amino acids. V gave up 8 bases and J gave up 4 bases, with 12 bases separating them. Germline loops: CDR1 SNHLY, CDR2 FYNNEI. This chain's CDR3 is CASSRTENQPQHF. The DNA for the CDR3 is TGTGCCAGCTCAAGGACAGAGAATCAGCCCCAGCATTTT.

The count of this clone is one. The chain employs TRBV27 and TRBJ2-3, with 10 bases lining up with TRBD2. From germline, CDR1 is MNHEY and CDR2 SMNVEV (reference sequence). This CDR3 has 17 residues. V lost 5 bases and J lost 5; bases outside the gene matches: 13. In nucleotides, the CDR3 is TGTGCCAGCAGTGGGCGGGCTAGCGGGGGAGGGCGAGATACGCAGTATTTT. This sequence encodes CASSGRASGGGRDTQYF.

The DNA of the CDR3 is TGTGCCAGCAGCCAGTGGGGCCTAGCGGATGAGCAGTTCTTC. This gives the protein CASSQWGLADEQFF. The chain combines TRBV4-2 with TRBJ2-1; 7 bases align to TRBD2. This CDR3 has 14 amino acids. The V gene end was trimmed by 3 bases and the J gene end by 8 bases; junction bases not matched to a gene: 7. Germline values: CDR1 LGHNA, CDR2 YNFKEQ.

This sequence joins TRBV27 and TRBJ1-2; D remains ambiguous. V was cut by 2 bases and J by 6 bases, with 10 bases left in between. The CDR3 is 13 residues long. From germline, CDR1 is MNHEY and CDR2 SMNVEV (reference sequence). The CDR3 DNA follows: TGTGCCAGCAGTTTAAAGGGTCCCGATGGCTACACCTTC. Amino acid sequence: CASSLKGPDGYTF.

The chain joins TRBV2 to TRBJ2-7; 14 bases are shared with TRBD2. With V trimmed by 5 bases and J by 4 bases, 4 bases remained unmatched. CDR1 and CDR2 from the germline V gene are SNHLY and FYNNEI. This CDR3 has 15 amino acids. The CDR3 nucleotides are TGTGCCAGCAGTCGGACTAGCGGGGGGCCTTACGAGCAGTACTTC. Residues: CASSRTSGGPYEQYF.

The V and J genes are TRBV5-6 and TRBJ2-2; tentatively, D is TRBD1 (6 bases). Trimming took off 0 bases at V and 1 base at J, with 10 bases between the two ends. Germline V lookup: CDR1 SGHDT, CDR2 YYEEEE. CDR3 length: 16 residues. DNA for the CDR3: TGTGCCAGCAGCTTGGGACAGGTTGTGAACACCGGGGAGCTGTTTTTT. Its protein product is CASSLGQVVNTGELFF.

The chain recombines TRBV7-8 with TRBJ2-7; maybe TRBD2 (6 bases). The V end lost 5 bases, the J end lost 0 bases, and 20 bases lay between the germline ends. This CDR3 contains 17 residues. Per germline, CDR1 SGHVS and CDR2 FQNEAQ. The CDR3 region has the DNA TGTGCCAGCAGCAACAGGAGGGGTCCGGGGTACTCCTACGAGCAGTACTTC. Its protein product is CASSNRRGPGYSYEQYF.

The rearrangement uses TRBV4-1 and TRBJ2-7; 7 bases fit TRBD2. CDR3 length: 15 residues. V shed 1 base, J shed 2 bases, and the junction held 5 bases outside the gene matches. Germline lookup yields CDR1 MGHRA and CDR2 YSYEKL. CDR3: CASSQVVTSTYEQYF. The CDR3 nucleotides are TGCGCCAGCAGCCAAGTGGTGACTAGCACCTACGAGCAGTACTTC.

The chain employs TRBV5-1 and TRBJ2-7, with TRBD2 identical over 8 bases. This CDR3 has 20 amino acids. In germline, CDR1 is SGHRS, CDR2 YFSETQ. Germline trimming cut 2 bases from V and 3 bases from J; bases unmatched to any gene: 22. CDR3 bases: TGCGCCAGCAGCTTAAAATCGGGACTAGAAGCCCCTAAACTTTACTACGAGCAGTACTTC. Translating it yields CASSLKSGLEAPKLYYEQYF.

This clone was found once. The J gene is TRBJ2-3, the V gene TRBV7-2; TRBD2 matches at 11 bases. Germline V gives CDR1 SGHTA, CDR2 FQGNSA. This CDR3 region has 16 residues. J was trimmed by 6 bases and V by 1 base; bases with no gene match: 6. The CDR3 here is CASSLDLAGGMDTQYF. The CDR3 nucleotides are TGTGCCAGCAGCTTAGATCTAGCGGGGGGAATGGATACGCAGTATTTT.

The J gene is TRBJ2-5, the V gene TRBV20-1, with D possibly matching TRBD2 (5 bases). The CDR3 sequence is 11 residues long. V lost 8 bases to trimming and J lost 13 bases, with 20 bases between them. CDR1 and CDR2 from the germline V gene are DFQATT and SNEGSKA (reference sequence). The CDR3 region is CSLRELAHMYF. CDR3 DNA: TGCAGTCTTAGGGAGTTGGCCCACATGTACTTC.

The rearrangement links TRBV5-1 to TRBJ2-6; D ambiguous. The CDR3 loop spans 18 amino acids. V was cut by 0 bases and J by 1 base, with 14 bases left in between. Germline assignment: CDR1 SGHRS and CDR2 YFSETQ. CDR3 nucleotides: TGCGCCAGCAGCTTGGATACAGCCGCGATTTCTGGGGCCAACGTCCTGACTTTC. As protein: CASSLDTAAISGANVLTF.

J is TRBJ2-3 and V is TRBV10-3; 7 positions match TRBD1. Trimming took 4 bases from V and 1 from J; bases not matched to a gene: 8. The CDR3 length is 16 residues. The germline V gene has CDR1 ENHRY and CDR2 SYGVKD. The CDR3 bases are TGTGCCATCAGTGGCCCAGGGGGTGGGGGCACAGATACGCAGTATTTT. Residues: CAISGPGGGGTDTQYF.

This clone appeared a single time. This chain joins TRBV7-9 and TRBJ2-5; the match to TRBD1 covers 7 bases. This CDR3 has 15 amino acids. The germline CDR1 and CDR2 sequences are SEHNR and FQNEAQ (reference sequence). V lost 5 bases, J lost 4 bases, and 10 bases stayed unmatched. The CDR3 protein is CASSGPDRDLETQYF. The CDR3, as DNA: TGTGCCAGCAGCGGACCCGACAGGGATCTAGAGACCCAGTACTTC.

The rearrangement uses TRBV27 and TRBJ1-3; tentatively, D is TRBD1 (6 bases). The CDR3 totals 17 residues. Looked up from germline, CDR1 is MNHEY and CDR2 is SMNVEV (reference sequence). Deletions cut 8 bases from V and 2 bases from J, with 22 bases between. In nucleotides, the CDR3 is TGTGCCAGCGAGGTTAGGGGGAGAATATGGCCTGGAAACACCATATATTTT. Translated: CASEVRGRIWPGNTIYF.

The rearrangement uses TRBV29-1 and TRBJ1-4, with D maybe TRBD1 (6 bases). Looked up from germline, CDR1 is SQVTM and CDR2 is ANQGSEA. V was pared by 1 base and J by 7 bases, with 16 bases between. This CDR3 has 15 amino acids. CDR3 in amino acids: CSVEGQQGGAEKLFF. DNA for the CDR3: TGCAGCGTTGAAGGCCAACAGGGCGGGGCTGAAAAACTGTTTTTT. The full variable domain, with the rest looked up from reference TRBV29-1 and TRBJ1-4, is SAVISQKPSRDICQRGTSLTIQCQVDSQVTMMFWYRQQPGQSLTLIATANQGSEATYESGFVIDKFPISRPNLTFSTLTVSNMSPEDSSIYLCSVEGQQGGAEKLFFGSGTQLSVL.

The rearrangement joins TRBV5-4 to TRBJ1-1; no clear D gene. The CDR3 is 14 amino acids. Germline-derived CDR1 and CDR2 are SGHNT and YYREEE (reference sequence). V was shortened by 0 bases and J by 0 bases, with 6 bases between the two germline ends. The CDR3 sequence: CASSLVGLNTEAFF. The CDR3 DNA sequence: TGTGCCAGCAGCTTGGTTGGCTTGAACACTGAAGCTTTCTTT.

The chain carries TRBV2 and TRBJ2-7; 9 bases agree with TRBD2. The CDR3 has 17 residues. Losses at the gene ends were 8 bases for V and 5 bases for J; bases not matched to a gene: 19. Germline V gene data show CDR1 as SNHLY and CDR2 as FYNNEI. CDR3 amino acids: CASVTGWLAGGENEQYF. CDR3 DNA: TGTGCCAGCGTGACCGGGTGGTTGGCGGGAGGGGAGAACGAGCAGTACTTC.

The chain carries TRBV29-1 and TRBJ2-1; D tentatively fits TRBD1 or TRBD2 (6 bases each). Germline V lookup: CDR1 SQVTM, CDR2 ANQGSEA. CDR3 size: 13 residues. Between the trimmed V and J ends, which lost 7 bases and 7 bases, there was a span of 17 bases. As DNA, the CDR3 is TGCAGCGCGCGGGGACTGAGGGGGAATGAGCAGTTCTTC. Translating gives CSARGLRGNEQFF.

This chain joins TRBV28 and TRBJ1-5, with TRBD1 as a possible D gene (6 bases). This CDR3 is 18 amino acids long. The V gene lost 5 bases and the J gene lost 0 bases, with 20 bases spanning the gap. Germline CDR1 and CDR2: MDHEN and SYDVKM. For the CDR3, the DNA is TGTGCCAGCAGTCCCCCGGGCAGGGGCAAGGTTAGCAATCAGCCCCAGCATTTT. Translating it yields CASSPPGRGKVSNQPQHF.

J is TRBJ2-7 and V is TRBV6-1, with D perhaps TRBD2 (6 bases). CDR3 size: 15 residues. Trimming removed 3 bases from V and 0 bases from J, with 12 bases in between. CDR1 and CDR2 from the germline V gene are MNHNS and SASEGT. The DNA for the CDR3 is TGTGCCAGCAGTGACGACTGGGGGGACTCCTACGAGCAGTACTTC. The encoded protein is CASSDDWGDSYEQYF.